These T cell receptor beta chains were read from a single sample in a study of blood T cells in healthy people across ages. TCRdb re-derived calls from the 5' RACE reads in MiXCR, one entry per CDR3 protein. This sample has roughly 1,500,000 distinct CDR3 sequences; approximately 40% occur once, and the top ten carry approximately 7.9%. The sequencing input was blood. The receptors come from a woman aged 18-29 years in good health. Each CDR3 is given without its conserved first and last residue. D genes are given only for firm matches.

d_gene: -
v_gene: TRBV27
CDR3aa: ASSPPSREQY

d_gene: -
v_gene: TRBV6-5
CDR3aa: ASAAGGETQY

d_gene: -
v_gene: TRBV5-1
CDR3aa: ASRLRTEAF

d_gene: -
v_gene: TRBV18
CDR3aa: ASSPVGPTNEQY

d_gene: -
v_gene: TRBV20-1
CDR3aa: SARAQGFAGPYNGQF

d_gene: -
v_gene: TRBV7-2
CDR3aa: ASSSPNTQY

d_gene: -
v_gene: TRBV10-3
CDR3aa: AISEGRVHEQF

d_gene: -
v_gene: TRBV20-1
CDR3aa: SARRGTSRGEATQY

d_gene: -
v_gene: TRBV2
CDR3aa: ASMWGDINTGELF

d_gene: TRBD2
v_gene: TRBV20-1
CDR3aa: SAKGLAGLYNEQY

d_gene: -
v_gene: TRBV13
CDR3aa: ASSVDSSEGYT

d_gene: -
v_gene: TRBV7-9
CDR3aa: ASGPAGPSGAF

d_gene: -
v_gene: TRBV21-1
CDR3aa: ASSPPRSGQTCEQY

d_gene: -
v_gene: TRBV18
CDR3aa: ASSPPRAGELF

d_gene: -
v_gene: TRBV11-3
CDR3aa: ASSVGGSDGYT

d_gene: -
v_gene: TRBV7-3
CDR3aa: ASSLTPGGGETQY

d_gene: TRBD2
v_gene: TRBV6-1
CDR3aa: ASSSERGARQTQY

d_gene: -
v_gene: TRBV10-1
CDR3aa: ASSEGASPTYEQF

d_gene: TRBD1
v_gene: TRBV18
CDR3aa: ASSPPGQGANYGYT

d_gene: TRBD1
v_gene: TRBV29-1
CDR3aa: STTAGTGVLEQF

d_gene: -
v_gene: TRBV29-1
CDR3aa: SVEHGEAGELF

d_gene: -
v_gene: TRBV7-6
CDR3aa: ASSQPAGSGKNIQY

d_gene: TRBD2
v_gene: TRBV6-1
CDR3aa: ASSPGGLAGGSGETQY

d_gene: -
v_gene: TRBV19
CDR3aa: ASSITGPNIQY

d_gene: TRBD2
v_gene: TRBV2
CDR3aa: ASSDRWLAGSTDTQY

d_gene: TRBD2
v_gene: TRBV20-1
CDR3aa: SAPTSGRGGTQY

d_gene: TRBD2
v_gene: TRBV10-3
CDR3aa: AISESGAGGPDTQY

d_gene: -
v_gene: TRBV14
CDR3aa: ASSHRTCQLNGYT

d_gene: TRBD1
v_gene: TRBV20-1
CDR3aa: SARGYRQGYEQY

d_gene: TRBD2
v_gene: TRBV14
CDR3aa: ASSSAGVGHEQY

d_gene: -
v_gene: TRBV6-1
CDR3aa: ASSDRRSGANVLT

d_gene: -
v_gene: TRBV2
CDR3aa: ASSVDLVETQY

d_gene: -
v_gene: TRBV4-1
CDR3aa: ASSRPTVNYGYT

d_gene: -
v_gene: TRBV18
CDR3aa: ASSPVAGSNYGYT

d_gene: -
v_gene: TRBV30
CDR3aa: AWDKRKDTEAF

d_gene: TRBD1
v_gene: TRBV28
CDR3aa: ASRGQGKGDLF

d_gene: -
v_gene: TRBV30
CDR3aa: AWSPTAESTKLF

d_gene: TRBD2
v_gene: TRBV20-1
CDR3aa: SARGLAGGIYNEQF

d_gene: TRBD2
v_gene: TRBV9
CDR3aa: ASSVTASGGAYEQY

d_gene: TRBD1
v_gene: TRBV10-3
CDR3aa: AIRDLSGRGYEQY

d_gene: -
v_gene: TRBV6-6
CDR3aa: ASSYSKVFGDTQY

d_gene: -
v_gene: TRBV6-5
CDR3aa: ASSYSVSVNTEAF

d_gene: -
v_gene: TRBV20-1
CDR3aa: SARDLANYNEQF

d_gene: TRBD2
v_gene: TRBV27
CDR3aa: ASSPLAGVQEQY

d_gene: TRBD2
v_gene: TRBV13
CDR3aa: ASSRVGGSGRSYEQY

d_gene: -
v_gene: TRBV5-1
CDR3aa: ASSLGLTGTRETQY

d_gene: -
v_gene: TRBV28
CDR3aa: ASKVAPSYEQY

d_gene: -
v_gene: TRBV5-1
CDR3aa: ASSLESSAYEQY

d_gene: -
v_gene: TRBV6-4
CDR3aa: ASSQSSDAGELF

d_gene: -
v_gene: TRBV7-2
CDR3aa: ASSLPVDSPLH

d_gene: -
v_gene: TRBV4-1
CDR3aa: AGSQDVGTAQDTQY

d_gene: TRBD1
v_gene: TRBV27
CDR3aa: ASSRRQGVPNEQF

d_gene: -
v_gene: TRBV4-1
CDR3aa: ASSNNQGSINNEQF

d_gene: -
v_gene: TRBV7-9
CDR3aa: ASSLVEAPSEQF

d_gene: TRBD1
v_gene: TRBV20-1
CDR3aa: SAESGGADPTYEQY